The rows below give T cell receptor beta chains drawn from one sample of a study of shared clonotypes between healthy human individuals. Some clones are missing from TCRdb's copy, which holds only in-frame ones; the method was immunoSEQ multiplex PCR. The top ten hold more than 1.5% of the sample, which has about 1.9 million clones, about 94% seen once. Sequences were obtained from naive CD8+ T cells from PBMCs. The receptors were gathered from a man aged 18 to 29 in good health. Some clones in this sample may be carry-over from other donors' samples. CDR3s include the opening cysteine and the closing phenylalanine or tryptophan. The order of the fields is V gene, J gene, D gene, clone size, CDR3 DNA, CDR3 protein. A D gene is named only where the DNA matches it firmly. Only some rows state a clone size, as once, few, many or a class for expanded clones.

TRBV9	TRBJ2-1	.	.	TGTGCCAGCAGCGTAGCCGGGGGCGCAAACAATGAGCAGTTCTTC	CASSVAGGANNEQFF
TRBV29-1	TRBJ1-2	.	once	TGCAGCGTTCCAACGGCAGAGACACAGTCCTTC	CSVPTAETQSF
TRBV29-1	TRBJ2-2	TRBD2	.	TGCAGCGCCAGACAGACTAGCGGGAGGGCGGCGAACACCGGGGAGCTGTTTTTT	CSARQTSGRAANTGELFF
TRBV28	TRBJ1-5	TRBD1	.	TGTGCCAGCAGTGGTTGGACAGGGGATGCACTGCCCCAGCATTTT	CASSGWTGDALPQHF
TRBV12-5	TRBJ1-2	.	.	TGTGCTAGTGGCCGGACGACACAGGGCCCCCTCTATGGCTACACCTTC	CASGRTTQGPLYGYTF
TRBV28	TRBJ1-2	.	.	TGTGCCAGCAGTTCTCTAATCACCAACTATGGCTACACCTTC	CASSSLITNYGYTF
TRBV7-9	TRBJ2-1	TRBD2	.	TGTGCCAGCAGCTTAGATTTTACTAGCGGAATCTCCTACAATGAGCAGTTCTTC	CASSLDFTSGISYNEQFF
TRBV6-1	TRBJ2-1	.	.	TGTGCCAGCAGTGGAATGGGGGCGCTTAATGAGCAGTTCTTC	CASSGMGALNEQFF
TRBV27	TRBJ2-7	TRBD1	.	TGTGCCAGCAGTATCCACAGGGGGCCACTCTACGAGCAGTACTTC	CASSIHRGPLYEQYF
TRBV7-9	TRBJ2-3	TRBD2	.	TGTGCCAGCAGCTTTAGCGGGAGGGCCAAAACAGATACGCAGTATTTT	CASSFSGRAKTDTQYF
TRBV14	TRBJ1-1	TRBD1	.	TGTGCCAGCAGCCCACAAACAGGGGGTGACACTGAAGCTTTCTTT	CASSPQTGGDTEAFF
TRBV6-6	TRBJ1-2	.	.	TGTGCCAGCAGCGCCGAATACGGGGGCTGGGGAGGCTACACCTTC	CASSAEYGGWGGYTF
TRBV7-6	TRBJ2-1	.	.	TGTGCCAGCAGCTCCCCCGGACTTGGAAATGAGCAGTTCTTC	CASSSPGLGNEQFF
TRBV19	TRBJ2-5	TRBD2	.	TGTGCCAGTAGTATCTCGGGACTAGCGGGGGAGACCCAGTACTTC	CASSISGLAGETQYF
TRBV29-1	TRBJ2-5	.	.	TGCAGCGTTGGAGATTATGACACCCTCATAGAGACCCAGTACTTC	CSVGDYDTLIETQYF
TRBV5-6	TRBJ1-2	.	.	TGTGCCAGCAGCTTGGCGACCGGGAACGGTGGCTACACCTTC	CASSLATGNGGYTF
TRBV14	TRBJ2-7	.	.	TGTGCCAGCAGCCAAGGACCCCATACCGGGAGCTACGAGCAGTACTTC	CASSQGPHTGSYEQYF
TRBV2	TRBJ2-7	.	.	TGTGCCAGCAGCGAGGGGTTGGGGGCGAAATACGAGCAGTACTTC	CASSEGLGAKYEQYF
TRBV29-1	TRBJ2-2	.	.	TGCAGCGTTGCTCCGAACACCGGGGAGCTGTTTTTT	CSVAPNTGELFF
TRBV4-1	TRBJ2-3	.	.	TGCGCCACAGGGACCCTCAGAAGCACAGATACGCAGTATTTT	CATGTLRSTDTQYF
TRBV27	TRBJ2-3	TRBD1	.	TGTGCCAGCAGCCCGCGAGGGGGCCTCACAGATACGCAGTATTTT	CASSPRGGLTDTQYF
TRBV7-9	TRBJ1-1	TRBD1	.	TGTGCCAGCAGCCTCACCGGGACAGGCTATAGGGGGGACGAAGCTTTCTTT	CASSLTGTGYRGDEAFF
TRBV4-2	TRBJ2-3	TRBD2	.	TGTGCCAGCAGCCTTCTAGCGGGAGGGATCACAGATACGCAGTATTTT	CASSLLAGGITDTQYF
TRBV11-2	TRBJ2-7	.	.	TGTGCCAGCAGCTTACAGGGCTCCTACGAGCAGTACTTC	CASSLQGSYEQYF
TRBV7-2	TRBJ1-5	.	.	TGTGCCAGCAGCCCTCGGACGGGGTATAGCAATCAGCCCCAGCATTTT	CASSPRTGYSNQPQHF
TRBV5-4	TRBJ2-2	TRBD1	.	TGTGCCAGCAGCTTGGGGGACAGGGGTAACACCGGGGAGCTGTTTTTT	CASSLGDRGNTGELFF
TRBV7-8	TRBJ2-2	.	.	TGTGCCAGCAGCTGGCTAGAGTCCGGGGAGCTGTTTTTT	CASSWLESGELFF
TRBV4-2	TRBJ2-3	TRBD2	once	TGTGCCAGCAGCCAAGAGGGGACTAGGGGGGCAGATACGCAGTATTTT	CASSQEGTRGADTQYF
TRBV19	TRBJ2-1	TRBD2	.	TGTGCCAGTAGTACTTTAGCGGGTTCCTACAATGAGCAGTTCTTC	CASSTLAGSYNEQFF
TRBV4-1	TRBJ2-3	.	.	TGCGCCAGCAGCCAGGTCCAGATCGGGGCAGATACGCAGTATTTT	CASSQVQIGADTQYF
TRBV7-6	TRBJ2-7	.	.	TGTGCCAGCAGCTTAGGTAGGGGTTACGAGCAGTACTTC	CASSLGRGYEQYF
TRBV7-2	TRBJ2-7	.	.	TGTGCCAGCAGTTTAGGGGGACTACGTGATTGGGAGCAGTACTTC	CASSLGGLRDWEQYF
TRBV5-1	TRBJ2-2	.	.	TGCGCCAGCAGCTTGCTACGGTCATTCACAGACGATACCGGGGAGCTGTTTTTT	CASSLLRSFTDDTGELFF
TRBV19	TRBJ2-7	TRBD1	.	TGTGCCAGTAGTATAGTAGGGACAGGGGGCGAGCAGTACTTC	CASSIVGTGGEQYF
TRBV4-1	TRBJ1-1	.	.	TGCGCCAGCAGGACCCTCGGGACACCCGCGAGGGAAGCTTTCTTT	CASRTLGTPAREAFF
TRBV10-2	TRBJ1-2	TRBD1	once	TGCGCCAGCAGTGAGTTCCCAGGGGGCGCCTATGGCTACACCTTC	CASSEFPGGAYGYTF
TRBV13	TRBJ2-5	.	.	TGTGCCAGCAGCTTTATGAGCCTACCCGGGGAGACCCAGTACTTC	CASSFMSLPGETQYF
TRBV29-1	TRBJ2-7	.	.	TGCAGCGTTGAAATGCGGGTGGCGCCCTACGAGCAGTACTTC	CSVEMRVAPYEQYF
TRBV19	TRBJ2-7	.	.	TGTGCCAACAAAACGTGGCCCGACAGGCTACCCGGGGACGAGCAGTACTTC	CANKTWPDRLPGDEQYF
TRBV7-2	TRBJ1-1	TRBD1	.	TGTGCCAGCAGCTTAGCCCCTCGTCCAGGGGGGACTGAAGCTTTCTTT	CASSLAPRPGGTEAFF
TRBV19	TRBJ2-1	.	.	TGTGCCAGTAGTATAGACGCCCGAGAGCTCTCCTACAATGAGCAGTTCTTC	CASSIDARELSYNEQFF
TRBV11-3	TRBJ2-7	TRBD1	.	TGTGCCAGCAGCTTCGACAGGGGTACCTACGAGCAGTACTTC	CASSFDRGTYEQYF
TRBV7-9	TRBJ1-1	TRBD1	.	TGTGCCAGCAGCTTACCCGCAGGGGGCTGGTCTGAAGCTTTCTTT	CASSLPAGGWSEAFF
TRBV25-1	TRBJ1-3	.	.	TGTGCCAGCAGTGAGTGGGGGCCTGGAAACACCATATATTTT	CASSEWGPGNTIYF